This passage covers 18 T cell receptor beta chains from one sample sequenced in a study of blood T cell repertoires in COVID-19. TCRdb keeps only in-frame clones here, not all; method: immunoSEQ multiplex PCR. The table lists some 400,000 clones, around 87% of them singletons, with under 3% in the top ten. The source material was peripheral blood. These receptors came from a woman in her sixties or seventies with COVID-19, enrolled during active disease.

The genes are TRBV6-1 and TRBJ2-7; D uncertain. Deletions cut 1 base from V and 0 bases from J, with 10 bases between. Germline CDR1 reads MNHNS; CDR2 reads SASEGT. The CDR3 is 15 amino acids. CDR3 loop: CASSEVITSSYEQYF. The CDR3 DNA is TGTGCCAGCAGTGAAGTTATTACGAGCTCCTACGAGCAGTACTTC.

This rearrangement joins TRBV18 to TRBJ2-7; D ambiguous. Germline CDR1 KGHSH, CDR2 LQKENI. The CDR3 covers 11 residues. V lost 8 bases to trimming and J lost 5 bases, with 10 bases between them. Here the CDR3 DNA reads TGTGCCAGCCGACGCGGAGACGAGCAGTACTTC. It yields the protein CASRRGDEQYF.

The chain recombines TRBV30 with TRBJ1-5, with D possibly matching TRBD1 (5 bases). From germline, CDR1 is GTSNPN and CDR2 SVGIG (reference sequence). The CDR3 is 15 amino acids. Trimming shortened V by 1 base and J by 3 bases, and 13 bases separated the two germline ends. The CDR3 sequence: CAWSDPQVHNQPQHF. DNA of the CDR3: TGTGCCTGGAGTGACCCACAGGTACACAATCAGCCCCAGCATTTT.

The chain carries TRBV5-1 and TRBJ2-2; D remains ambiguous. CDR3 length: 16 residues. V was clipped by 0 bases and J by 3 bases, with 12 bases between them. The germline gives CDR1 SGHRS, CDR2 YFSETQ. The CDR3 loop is CASSLAWRRDTGELFF. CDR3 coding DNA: TGCGCCAGCAGCTTGGCCTGGCGACGGGACACCGGGGAGCTGTTTTTT.

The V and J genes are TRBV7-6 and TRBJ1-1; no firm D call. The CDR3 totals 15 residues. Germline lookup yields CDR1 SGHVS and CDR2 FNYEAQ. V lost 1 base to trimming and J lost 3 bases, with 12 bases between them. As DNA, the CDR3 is TGTGCCAGCAGCTTAGTCGCCGGGAGAGACACTGAAGCTTTCTTT. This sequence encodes CASSLVAGRDTEAFF.

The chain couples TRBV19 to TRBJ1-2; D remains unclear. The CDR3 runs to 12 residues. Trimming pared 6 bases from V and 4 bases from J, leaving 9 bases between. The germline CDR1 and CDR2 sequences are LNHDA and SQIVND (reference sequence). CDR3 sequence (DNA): TGTGCCAGTAGGGAGCTACCCTATGGCTACACCTTC. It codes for CASRELPYGYTF.

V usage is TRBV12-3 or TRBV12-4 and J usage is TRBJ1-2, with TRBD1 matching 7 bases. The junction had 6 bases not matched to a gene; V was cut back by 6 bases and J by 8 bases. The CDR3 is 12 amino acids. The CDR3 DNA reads TGTGCCAGCAGCCGAGGGGGCTGGGGCTACACCTTC. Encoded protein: CASSRGGWGYTF.

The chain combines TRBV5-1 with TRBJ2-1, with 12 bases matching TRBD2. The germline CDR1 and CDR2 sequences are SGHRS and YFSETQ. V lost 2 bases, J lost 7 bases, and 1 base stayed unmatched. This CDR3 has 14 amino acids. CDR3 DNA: TGCGCCAGCAGCTTCACTAGCGGGGGGAATGAGCAGTTCTTC. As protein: CASSFTSGGNEQFF.

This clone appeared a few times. CDR3 loop: CASSMDSLFNEQFF. The CDR3 DNA sequence: TGTGCCAGCAGTATGGACAGTTTATTCAATGAGCAGTTCTTC. The rearrangement joins TRBV25-1 to TRBJ2-1; maybe TRBD1 (6 bases). CDR3 length equals 14 residues. Looked up from germline, CDR1 is MGHDK and CDR2 is SYGVNS. The V end lost 5 bases, the J end lost 6 bases, and 14 bases lay between the germline ends.

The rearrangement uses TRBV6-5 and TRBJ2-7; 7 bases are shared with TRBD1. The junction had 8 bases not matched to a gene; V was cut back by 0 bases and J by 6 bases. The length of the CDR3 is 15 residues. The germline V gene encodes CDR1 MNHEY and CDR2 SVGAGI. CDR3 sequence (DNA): TGTGCCAGCAGTTACTCGAGACAGGGTTGGGGCGAGCAGTACTTC. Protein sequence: CASSYSRQGWGEQYF.

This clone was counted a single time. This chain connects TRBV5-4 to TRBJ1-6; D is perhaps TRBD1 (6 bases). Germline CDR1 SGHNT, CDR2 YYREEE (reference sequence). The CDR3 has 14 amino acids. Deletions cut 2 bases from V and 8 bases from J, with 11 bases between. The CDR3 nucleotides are TGTGCCAGCAGCTTCGACGGACAGCATTCACCCCTCCACTTT. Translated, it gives CASSFDGQHSPLHF.

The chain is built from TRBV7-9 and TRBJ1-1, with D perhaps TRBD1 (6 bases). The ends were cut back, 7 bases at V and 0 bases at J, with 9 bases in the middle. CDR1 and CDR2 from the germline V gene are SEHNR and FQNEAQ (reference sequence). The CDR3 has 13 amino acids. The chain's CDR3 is CASTRTVNTEAFF. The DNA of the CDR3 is TGTGCCAGCACTCGGACAGTGAACACTGAAGCTTTCTTT. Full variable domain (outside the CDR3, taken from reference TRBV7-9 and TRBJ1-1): DTGVSQNPRHKITKRGQNVTFRCDPISEHNRLYWYRQTLGQGPEFLTYFQNEAQLEKSRLLSDRFSAERPKGSFSTLEIQRTEQGDSAMYLCASTRTVNTEAFFGQGTRLTVV.

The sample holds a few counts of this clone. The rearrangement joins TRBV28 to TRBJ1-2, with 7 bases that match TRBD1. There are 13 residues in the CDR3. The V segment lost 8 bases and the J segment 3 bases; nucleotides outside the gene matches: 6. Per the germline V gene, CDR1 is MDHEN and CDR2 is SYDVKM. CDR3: CASYTGVYYGYTF. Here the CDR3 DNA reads TGTGCCAGCTACACAGGGGTATACTATGGCTACACCTTC.

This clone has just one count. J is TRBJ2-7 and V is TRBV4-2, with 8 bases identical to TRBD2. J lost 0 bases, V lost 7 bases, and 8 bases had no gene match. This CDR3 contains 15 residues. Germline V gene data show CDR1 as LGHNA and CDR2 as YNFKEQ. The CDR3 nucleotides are TGTGCCAGCACCCCCGGGGGGGCCGACTCCTACGAGCAGTACTTC. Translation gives CASTPGGADSYEQYF.

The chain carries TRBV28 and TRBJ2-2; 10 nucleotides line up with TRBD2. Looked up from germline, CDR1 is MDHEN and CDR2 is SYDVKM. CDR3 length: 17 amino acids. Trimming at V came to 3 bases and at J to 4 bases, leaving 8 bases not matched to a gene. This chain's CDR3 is CASSFLLAGGRTGELFF. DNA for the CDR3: TGTGCCAGCAGTTTCCTATTAGCGGGGGGCCGCACCGGGGAGCTGTTTTTT. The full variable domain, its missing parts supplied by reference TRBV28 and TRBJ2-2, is DVKVTQSSRYLVKRTGEKVFLECVQDMDHENMFWYRQDPGLGLRLIYFSYDVKMKEKGDIPEGYSVSREKKERFSLILESASTNQTSMYLCASSFLLAGGRTGELFFGEGSRLTVL.

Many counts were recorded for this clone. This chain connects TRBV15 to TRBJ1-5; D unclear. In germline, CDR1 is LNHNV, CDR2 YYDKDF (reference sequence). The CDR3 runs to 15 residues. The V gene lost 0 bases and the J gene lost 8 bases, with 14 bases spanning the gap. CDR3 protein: CATSRDKRVGEPQHF. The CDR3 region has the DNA TGTGCCACCAGCAGAGATAAGAGGGTAGGAGAGCCCCAGCATTTT.

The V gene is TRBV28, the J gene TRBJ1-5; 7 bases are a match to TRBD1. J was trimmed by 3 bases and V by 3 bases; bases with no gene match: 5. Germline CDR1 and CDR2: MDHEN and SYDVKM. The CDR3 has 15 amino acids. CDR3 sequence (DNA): TGTGCCAGCAGTTTTAGGGACAGACCCAATCAGCCCCAGCATTTT. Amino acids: CASSFRDRPNQPQHF.

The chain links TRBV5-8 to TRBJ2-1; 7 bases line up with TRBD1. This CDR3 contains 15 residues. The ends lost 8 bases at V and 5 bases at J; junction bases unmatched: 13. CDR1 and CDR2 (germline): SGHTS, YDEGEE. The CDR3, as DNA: TGTGCCAGTACACAGGGGCGTGTACCCAACAATGAGCAGTTCTTC. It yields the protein CASTQGRVPNNEQFF.